This TCR beta chain appears in the sequencing data of a study of breast tumors, draining lymph nodes, adjacent tissues. Samples came from axillary lymph nodes draining the breast cancer. This CDR3 is 14 amino acids long. Trimming left V 4 bases short and J 3 bases short, with 10 bases between. Germline V gives CDR1 LNHDA, CDR2 SQIVND (reference sequence). TCRdb fed the multiplex PCR reads into MiXCR, producing one record per CDR3 protein. This repertoire shows approximately 230,000 distinct CDR3 sequences, roughly a third found once; its top ten account for about 3.9%. This clonotype was seen at least ten times. Its antigen is undetermined. Study outcomes and limitations: Compared with lymph nodes, tumors were less diverse; compared with nontumor tissue, more. Findings are consistent with lymph node origin and intratumoral expansion of most tumor T cells. The lymph node origin of tumor T cells was framed as consistent with a hypothesis, not demonstrated. Compared with basal-like, luminal-like tumors shared significantly more repertoire with nontumor tissue.

This chain joins TRBV19 and TRBJ1-5; no firm D call. The clonotype originates from a female donor with breast cancer. Some clones in this sample may be carry-over from other donors' samples. The sequenced sample consisted of axillary lymph node tissue. The chain's CDR3 is CASSNFENNQPQHF. CDR3 nucleotides: TGTGCCAGTAGTAATTTCGAGAACAATCAGCCCCAGCATTTT.